The 11 T cell receptor beta chains listed next were all sequenced from one sample in a study of T cells after yellow fever vaccination. TCRdb reanalysed the 5' RACE reads using MiXCR and keeps one entry per CDR3 protein. Among 500,000 to 650,000 distinct CDR3 sequences listed, roughly a sixth were seen once. The sequencing here drew on PBMCs, taken 4 to 5 days after the first yellow fever vaccination. The origin of the receptors is a man younger than 35 who received the YFV17D yellow fever vaccine.

Comments on this clonotype: An end of the junction does not agree with germline; a read error may underlie this. This chain links TRBV3-1 with TRBJ2-1; 9 bases line up with TRBD2. This CDR3 region has 18 residues. Per germline, CDR1 LGHDT and CDR2 YNNKEL (reference sequence). CDR3 in amino acids: CACSQDLGLAGSYNEQFF. For the CDR3, the DNA is TGTGCCTGCAGCCAAGATCTCGGCCTAGCGGGGAGCTACAATGAGCAGTTCTTC.

This clonotype was counted only a few times. The rearrangement joins TRBV20-1 to TRBJ1-3; D is perhaps TRBD1 (5 bases). Trimming shortened V by 0 bases and J by 0 bases, and 15 bases separated the two germline ends. The CDR3 spans 17 residues. CDR1 DFQATT and CDR2 SNEGSKA come from the germline V gene (reference sequence). CDR3 in amino acids: CSARDYEPGDSGNTIYF. Written as DNA, the CDR3 is TGCAGTGCTAGAGATTACGAACCGGGGGACTCTGGAAACACCATATATTTT.

The gene calls are TRBV6-8 and TRBJ2-5; 8 bases line up with TRBD2. This CDR3 has 17 amino acids. Germline trimming cut 6 bases from V and 2 bases from J; bases unmatched to any gene: 14. Germline values: CDR1 MNHGY, CDR2 SAAAGT. The CDR3 is CASSAGYIAGTQETQYF. CDR3 in DNA: TGTGCCAGCAGCGCCGGGTATATAGCGGGGACACAAGAGACCCAGTACTTC.

The chain recombines TRBV4-3 with TRBJ2-1; a weak D match, TRBD2 (7 bases). Trimming left V 6 bases short and J 2 bases short, with 17 bases between. In germline, CDR1 is LGHNA, CDR2 YSLEER. CDR3 length equals 16 residues. The CDR3: CASRTSRGAPYNEQFF. The CDR3 DNA is TGCGCCAGCAGGACTAGCAGGGGTGCGCCCTACAATGAGCAGTTCTTC.

This chain links TRBV6-1 with TRBJ2-2, with TRBD2 matching over 15 bases. Germline-derived CDR1 and CDR2 are MNHNS and SASEGT. V dropped 6 bases and J dropped 5; count of bases not matched to a gene: 10. CDR3 length equals 18 residues. Here the CDR3 reads CASRITGLAGGGTGELFF. The CDR3, as DNA: TGTGCCAGCAGGATAACGGGACTAGCGGGGGGCGGGACCGGGGAGCTGTTTTTT.

This clonotype was seen a handful of times. V gene TRBV7-2 combines with J gene TRBJ1-5; D not certain. This CDR3 has 16 amino acids. CDR1 SGHTA and CDR2 FQGNSA come from the germline V gene. Trimming removed 2 bases at V and 0 bases at J, with 11 bases between. The CDR3 here is CASSLRAGYSNQPQHF. The CDR3 DNA sequence: TGTGCCAGCAGCTTACGGGCAGGCTATAGCAATCAGCCCCAGCATTTT.

This clonotype was recorded many times. The chain recombines TRBV12-3 or TRBV12-4 with TRBJ1-1; D is possibly TRBD1 (5 bases). The V and J ends lost 5 bases and 1 base respectively, with 11 bases between them. CDR3 length equals 14 residues. CDR3 sequence reads: CASSPTTANTEAFF. CDR3 sequence (DNA): TGTGCCAGCAGTCCAACGACAGCGAACACTGAAGCTTTCTTT.

This chain connects TRBV29-1 to TRBJ2-6; D is ambiguous. The CDR3 extends over 14 amino acids. Germline V gene data show CDR1 as SQVTM and CDR2 as ANQGSEA. Deletions cut 1 base from V and 0 bases from J, with 4 bases between. This CDR3 is CSVEVYSGANVLTF. The CDR3 DNA reads TGCAGCGTTGAAGTCTACTCTGGGGCCAACGTCCTGACTTTC.

This clonotype was found a few times. The genes are TRBV6-5 and TRBJ2-1; D uncertain. The CDR3 consists of 15 residues. V lost 0 bases, J lost 3 bases, and 9 bases lay in between. Germline V gene lookup returns CDR1 MNHEY and CDR2 SVGAGI. CDR3 residues: CASSYSVGDYNEQFF. In DNA form, the CDR3 reads TGTGCCAGCAGTTACTCGGTGGGCGACTACAATGAGCAGTTCTTC.

This clonotype was seen more than once but under ten times. This chain links TRBV6-1 with TRBJ1-5, with no clear D. Per the germline V gene, CDR1 is MNHNS and CDR2 is SASEGT. The ends were cut back, 6 bases at V and 3 bases at J, with 15 bases in the middle. The CDR3 is made up of 15 amino acids. The CDR3 region has the DNA TGTGCCAGCAGCCCCGGCGGGATGATCAATCAGCCCCAGCATTTT. Translating it yields CASSPGGMINQPQHF.

This clonotype was found a few times. The chain uses TRBV7-2 and TRBJ2-5, with 10 bases aligning to TRBD1. With V trimmed by 5 bases and J by 5 bases, 5 bases remained unmatched. The CDR3 has 14 amino acids. The germline V gene encodes CDR1 SGHTA and CDR2 FQGNSA. CDR3 amino acids: CASSIRQGAETQYF. DNA for the CDR3: TGTGCCAGCAGCATCAGACAGGGGGCTGAGACCCAGTACTTC. The full variable domain, rest sourced from reference TRBV7-2 and TRBJ2-5, is GAGVSQSPSNKVTEKGKDVELRCDPISGHTALYWYRQSLGQGLEFLIYFQGNSAPDKSGLPSDRFSAERTGGSVSTLTIQRTQQEDSAVYLCASSIRQGAETQYFGPGTRLLVL.